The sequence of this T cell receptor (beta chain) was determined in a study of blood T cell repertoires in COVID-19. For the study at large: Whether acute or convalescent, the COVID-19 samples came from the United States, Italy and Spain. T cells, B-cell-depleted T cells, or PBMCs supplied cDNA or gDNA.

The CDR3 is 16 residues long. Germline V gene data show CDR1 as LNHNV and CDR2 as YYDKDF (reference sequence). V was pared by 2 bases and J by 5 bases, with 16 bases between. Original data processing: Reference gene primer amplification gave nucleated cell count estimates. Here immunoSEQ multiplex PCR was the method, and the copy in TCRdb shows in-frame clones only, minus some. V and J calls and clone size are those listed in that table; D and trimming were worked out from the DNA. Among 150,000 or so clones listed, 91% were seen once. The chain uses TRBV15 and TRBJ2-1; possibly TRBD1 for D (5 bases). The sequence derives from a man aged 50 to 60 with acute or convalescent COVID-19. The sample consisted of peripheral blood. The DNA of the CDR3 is TGTGCCACCAGCAGAAACCCAGGGTCCTACGACAATGAGCAGTTCTTC. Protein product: CATSRNPGSYDNEQFF. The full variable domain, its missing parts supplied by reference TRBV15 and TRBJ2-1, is DAMVIQNPRYQVTQFGKPVTLSCSQTLNHNVMYWYQQKSSQAPKLLFHYYDKDFNNEADTPDNFQSRRPNTSFCFLDIRSPGLGDTAMYLCATSRNPGSYDNEQFFGPGTRLTVL.